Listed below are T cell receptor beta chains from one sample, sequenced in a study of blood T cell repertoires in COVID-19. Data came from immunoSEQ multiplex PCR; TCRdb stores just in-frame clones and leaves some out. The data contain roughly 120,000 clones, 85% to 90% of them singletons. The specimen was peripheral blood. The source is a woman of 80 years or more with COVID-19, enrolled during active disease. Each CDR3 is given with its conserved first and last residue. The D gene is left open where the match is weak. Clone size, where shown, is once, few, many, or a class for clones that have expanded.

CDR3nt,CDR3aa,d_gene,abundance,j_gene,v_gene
TGTGCCAGCAGTTCCTCAGGGGGCGGGCAACAGCCCCAGCATTTT,CASSSSGGGQQPQHF,TRBD1,few,TRBJ1-5,TRBV6-2/TRBV6-3
TGTGCCAGTAGTATAGTGGGCGGGGGCGACAATGAGCAGTTCTTC,CASSIVGGGDNEQFF,.,.,TRBJ2-1,TRBV19
TGTGCCAGCAGTGAATTGGCAGGGGGTAGAACCTCCTATAATTCACCCCTCCACTTT,CASSELAGGRTSYNSPLHF,TRBD1,.,TRBJ1-6,TRBV6-1
TGTGCCAGCAGCCAGAGCGGGAGCTACAATGAGCAGTTCTTC,CASSQSGSYNEQFF,TRBD2,few,TRBJ2-1,TRBV9
TGTGCCAGCAGCCCCAGGACAGGGGGGAAAGGAAACACTGAAGCTTTCTTT,CASSPRTGGKGNTEAFF,TRBD1,once,TRBJ1-1,TRBV7-3
TGTGCCAGCTCACAACTAAGGGGCACTGGGGCCAACGTCCTGACTTTC,CASSQLRGTGANVLTF,.,.,TRBJ2-6,TRBV18
TGTGCCAGCAGCGCCGGGGGCGGGAGGGGCGAAGAGACCCAGTACTTC,CASSAGGGRGEETQYF,TRBD2,.,TRBJ2-5,TRBV9
TGTGCCAGTAGTGTTACGGGAGGGCGCCAAGAGACCCAGTACTTC,CASSVTGGRQETQYF,TRBD2,.,TRBJ2-5,TRBV19
TGTGCCAGCAGCTTAACGGGACTAGCGGGAACGAATGAGCAGTTCTTC,CASSLTGLAGTNEQFF,TRBD2,.,TRBJ2-1,TRBV7-2
TGCGCCAGCAGCTCCGGCGGGGCTAGCGGCACCTACAATGAGCAGTTCTTC,CASSSGGASGTYNEQFF,TRBD2,.,TRBJ2-1,TRBV4-3
TGTGCCAGCAGTTCGACAGGGATGGAGACCCAGTACTTC,CASSSTGMETQYF,TRBD1,.,TRBJ2-5,TRBV6-5
TGTGCCAGTCAGTCACCGGACACATTATACGAGCAGTACTTC,CASQSPDTLYEQYF,.,.,TRBJ2-7,TRBV6-5
TGTGCCACCAGCAGAGATCCCGGGGTAACGAGGTTAGAGACCCAGTACTTC,CATSRDPGVTRLETQYF,.,once,TRBJ2-5,TRBV15
TGCAGTGCAGGGACTACCGATACGCAGTATTTT,CSAGTTDTQYF,TRBD2,.,TRBJ2-3,TRBV20-1
TGTGCTCTGGGCACCACAGGGCGGGAGACCCAGTACTTC,CALGTTGRETQYF,.,.,TRBJ2-5,TRBV28
TGTGCCAGCTCTTCTAGCGACGGGGAGACCCAGTACTTC,CASSSSDGETQYF,.,.,TRBJ2-5,TRBV18
TGTGCCAGTAGTGGGCAATTGAACACTGAAGCTTTCTTT,CASSGQLNTEAFF,.,.,TRBJ1-1,TRBV19
TGTGCCGGGGGCAGGGGCGTCGGAAACACCATATATTTT,CAGGRGVGNTIYF,.,.,TRBJ1-3,TRBV6-5
TGTGCCAGCAGCCAAGACAGGGGTGGTTACAATGAGCAGTTCTTC,CASSQDRGGYNEQFF,.,.,TRBJ2-1,TRBV4-2
TGCGCCAGCAGCCAAGAGGCGATATCAGGATTCTCTGGGGCCAACGTCCTGACTTTC,CASSQEAISGFSGANVLTF,.,.,TRBJ2-6,TRBV4-3
TGTGCCAGTAGTTTGGCAGGGAATCAGCCCCAGCATTTT,CASSLAGNQPQHF,.,.,TRBJ1-5,TRBV19
TGTGCCAGCAGCAAAGGACAGGAAAATCAGCCCCAGCATTTT,CASSKGQENQPQHF,.,.,TRBJ1-5,TRBV21-1
TGTGCCAGCAGAACAGGACAGGGGGTAGGGGAGCTGTTTTTT,CASRTGQGVGELFF,TRBD1,.,TRBJ2-2,TRBV6-5
TGTGCCAGCAGTTCGTACAACATAGGAGGGACTGGGGCCAACGTCCTGACTTTC,CASSSYNIGGTGANVLTF,.,.,TRBJ2-6,TRBV27
TGTGCCAGCAGCACGGGACAGCAACGCACAGATACGCAGTATTTT,CASSTGQQRTDTQYF,TRBD1,few,TRBJ2-3,TRBV7-9
TGTGCCAGCAGCCCCCAGACCCAATTAGCGGGAGAGCAGTTCTTC,CASSPQTQLAGEQFF,TRBD2,.,TRBJ2-1,TRBV11-2
TGTGCCAGCAGTTTGGAGACAGGGATAGGCTACACCTTC,CASSLETGIGYTF,TRBD1,.,TRBJ1-2,TRBV12-3/TRBV12-4
TGTGCCAGCATCCACTCGGGGAGTTTCGAGCAGTACTTC,CASIHSGSFEQYF,.,.,TRBJ2-7,TRBV28
TGTGCCAGCAACGGGGGGACAGGGGGCGGTGAGCAGTACTTC,CASNGGTGGGEQYF,TRBD1,.,TRBJ2-7,TRBV6-5
TGTGCCAGCAGCTCGGGGACAGGTCCCTACAATGAGCAGTTCTTC,CASSSGTGPYNEQFF,TRBD1,.,TRBJ2-1,TRBV5-4
TGTGCCAGCAGCTTAAGTGCAGGGGACGAGCAGTACTTC,CASSLSAGDEQYF,.,.,TRBJ2-7,TRBV11-3
TGTGCCAGCAGCCAAGGAGACAATCAGCCCCAGCATTTT,CASSQGDNQPQHF,.,.,TRBJ1-5,TRBV4-2
TGTGCCAGCAGCTTAGATACTGACACTGAAGCTTTCTTT,CASSLDTDTEAFF,.,.,TRBJ1-1,TRBV11-3
TGTGCCAGCAGCCGGGGGCGGGGGGTCTACGAGCAGTACTTC,CASSRGRGVYEQYF,TRBD2,.,TRBJ2-7,TRBV7-8
TGTGCCAGCAGCCAAGAAAGCGGGATTTGGAATGAGCAGTTCTTC,CASSQESGIWNEQFF,TRBD2,.,TRBJ2-1,TRBV14
TGCGCCAGCAGCTTGCCCGGGGCACCCCTCCACTTT,CASSLPGAPLHF,.,.,TRBJ1-6,TRBV4-1
TGTGCCAGCAGTGAGAGCTCTGGAAACACCATATATTTT,CASSESSGNTIYF,.,.,TRBJ1-3,TRBV2
TGTGCCAGCAGTCCCTACGCCTCTGGAAACACCATATATTTT,CASSPYASGNTIYF,.,.,TRBJ1-3,TRBV28
TGTGCTAGCAGCCCAGGGGGCGTCGGGGAAAAACTGTTTTTT,CASSPGGVGEKLFF,TRBD1,.,TRBJ1-4,TRBV7-7
TGTGCCAGCAGCTTAGTAGCGGCGGGAGCTGGAAACATTCAGTACTTC,CASSLVAAGAGNIQYF,TRBD2,.,TRBJ2-4,TRBV11-1
TGTGCCAGCAGTGCGGAACAGGGAGTTAAGACCCAGCATTTT,CASSAEQGVKTQHF,.,.,TRBJ1-5,TRBV2
TGTGCCACCCGTAGGGGCGTGAACACTGAAGCTTTCTTT,CATRRGVNTEAFF,.,.,TRBJ1-1,TRBV7-2
TGTGCCAGCACCAACAGGGCCCACACTGAAGCTTTCTTT,CASTNRAHTEAFF,.,.,TRBJ1-1,TRBV27
TGCGCCAGCAGCTTGGGGCAGAACACCGGGGAGCTGTTTTTT,CASSLGQNTGELFF,.,.,TRBJ2-2,TRBV5-1
TGTGCCAGCAGGAGCAGGGGTTCCTATAATTCACCCCTCCACTTT,CASRSRGSYNSPLHF,.,.,TRBJ1-6,TRBV6-5
TGTGCCAGTAGTACCGGGACAGGGGGCGGGCAGTACTTC,CASSTGTGGGQYF,TRBD1,once,TRBJ2-7,TRBV19
TGTGCCAGCAGCGTAGAAACAGGGGGGAACTATGGCTACACCTTC,CASSVETGGNYGYTF,TRBD1,few,TRBJ1-2,TRBV9
TGCAGTGCTGTATACACTGAAGCTTTCTTT,CSAVYTEAFF,.,.,TRBJ1-1,TRBV20-1